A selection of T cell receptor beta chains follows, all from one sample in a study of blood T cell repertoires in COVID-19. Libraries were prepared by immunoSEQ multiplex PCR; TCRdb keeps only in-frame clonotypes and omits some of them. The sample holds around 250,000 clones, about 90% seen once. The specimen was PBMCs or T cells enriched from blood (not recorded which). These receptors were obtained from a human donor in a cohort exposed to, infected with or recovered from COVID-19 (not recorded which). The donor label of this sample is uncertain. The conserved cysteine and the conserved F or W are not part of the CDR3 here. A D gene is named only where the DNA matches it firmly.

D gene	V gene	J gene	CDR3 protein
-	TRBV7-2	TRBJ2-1	ASSLIDWNEQF
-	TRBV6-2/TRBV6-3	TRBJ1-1	ASSSIILDSQAF
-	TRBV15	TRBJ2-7	ATSRDLGRAYEQY
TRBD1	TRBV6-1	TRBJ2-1	ASSEVGTGGYNEQF
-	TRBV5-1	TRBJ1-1	ASHSPNTEAF
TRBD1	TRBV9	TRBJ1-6	ASSVFHGQGVNSPLH
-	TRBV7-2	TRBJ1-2	ASSLSGNHGYT
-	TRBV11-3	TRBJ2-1	ASSLRSRDSSGINEQF
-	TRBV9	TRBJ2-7	ASSVGQASYEQY
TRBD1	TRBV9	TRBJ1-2	ASSVGAGGQGTGYT
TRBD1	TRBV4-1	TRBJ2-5	ASSQEGTGAGETQY
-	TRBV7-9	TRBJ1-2	ASSDSSFAYGYT
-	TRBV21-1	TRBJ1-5	VRSVRRRNQPQH
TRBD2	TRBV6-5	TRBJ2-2	ASSYTSGGRTGELF
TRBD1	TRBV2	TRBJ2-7	ASVRDRNYEQY
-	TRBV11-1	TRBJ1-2	ASSSDSHYGYT
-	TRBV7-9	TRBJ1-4	ASSFSNEKLF
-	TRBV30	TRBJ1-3	AWWRGGSGNTIY
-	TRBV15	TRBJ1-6	ATSREIRLGSPLH
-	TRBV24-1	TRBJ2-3	ATSDFGPTDTQY
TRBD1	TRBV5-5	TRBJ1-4	ASSLGQGSGNEKLF
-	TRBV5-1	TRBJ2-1	ASSLEGRNSNEQF
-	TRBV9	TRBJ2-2	ASSSQTGRGNGELF
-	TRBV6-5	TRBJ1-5	ASRKGPRSTQH
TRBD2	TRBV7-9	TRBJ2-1	ASNSGGNEQF
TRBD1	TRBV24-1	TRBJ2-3	ATSGPQGAHTDTQY
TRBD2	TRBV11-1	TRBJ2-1	ASSLSGVRNEQF
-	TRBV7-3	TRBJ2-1	ASSPAGGGLRF
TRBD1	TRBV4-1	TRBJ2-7	ASSPQGGTGRNEQY
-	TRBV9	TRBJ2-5	ASSLGQSPETQY
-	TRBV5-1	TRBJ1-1	ASSWGDTEAF
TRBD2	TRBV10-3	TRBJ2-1	AISDLAGPNNEQF
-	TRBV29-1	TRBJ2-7	SVEDRSYEQY
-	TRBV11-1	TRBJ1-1	ASSLATDSRPF
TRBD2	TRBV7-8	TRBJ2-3	ASSPGRLAGTQY
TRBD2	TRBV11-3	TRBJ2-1	ASSDWTSGGNEQF
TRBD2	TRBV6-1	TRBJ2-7	ASSDSGLMSSYEQY
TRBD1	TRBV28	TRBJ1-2	ASSFQGAAGYGYT
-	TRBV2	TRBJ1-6	ASSEDRPLH
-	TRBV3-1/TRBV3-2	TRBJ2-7	ASSQGFGGSYEQY
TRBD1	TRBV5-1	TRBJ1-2	ASSLRPVQGAPKKDGYT
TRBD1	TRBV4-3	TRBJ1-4	ASSQGRGTGAVGNQKLF
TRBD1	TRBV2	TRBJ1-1	ASAGQGTTEAF
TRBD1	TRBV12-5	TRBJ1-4	ASGPGTGVEKLF
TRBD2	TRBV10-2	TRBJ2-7	ASSVGTSPELEQY
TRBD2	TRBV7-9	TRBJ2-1	ASSRKRGGDNEQF
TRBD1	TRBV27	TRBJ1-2	ASSLSGQGALYGYT
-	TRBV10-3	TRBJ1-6	ATWAGLNSPLH
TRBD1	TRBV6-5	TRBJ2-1	ASLTGTGGLNEQF
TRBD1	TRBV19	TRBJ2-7	ASSIGTGNDEQY
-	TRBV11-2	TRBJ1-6	ASSFQTGHSPLH
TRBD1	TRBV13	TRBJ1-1	ASRTTGDGTEAF
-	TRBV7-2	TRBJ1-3	ASSLVRARGNTIY
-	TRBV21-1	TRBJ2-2	ASSTLRDRGSFPGELF
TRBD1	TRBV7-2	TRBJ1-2	ASSYDREGGGYT